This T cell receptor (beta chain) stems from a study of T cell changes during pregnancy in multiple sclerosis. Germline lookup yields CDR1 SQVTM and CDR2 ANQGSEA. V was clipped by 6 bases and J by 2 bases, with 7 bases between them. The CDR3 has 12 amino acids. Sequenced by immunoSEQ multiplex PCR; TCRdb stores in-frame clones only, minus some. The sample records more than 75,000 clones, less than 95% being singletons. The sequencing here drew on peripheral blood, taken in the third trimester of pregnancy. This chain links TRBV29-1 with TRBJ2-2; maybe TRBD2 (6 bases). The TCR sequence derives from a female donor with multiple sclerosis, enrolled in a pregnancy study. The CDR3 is CSVGGNTGELFF. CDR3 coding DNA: TGCAGCGTGGGGGGAAACACCGGGGAGCTGTTTTTT.